Listed below are T cell receptor beta chains from one sample, sequenced in a study of patients and donors after allogeneic stem cell transplantation. MiXCR, applied by TCRdb to the RT-PCR reads, yields one record per CDR3 protein. The sample includes more than 850,000 distinct CDR3 sequences, roughly 18% of them seen just once. The specimen was blood, either unsorted or a sorted T cell fraction (not recorded which). The receptors originated from a human donor who was either an allogeneic HSCT recipient or a stem cell or donor lymphocyte infusion donor (not recorded which). It is not recorded whose cells these are; they may come from a transplant donor. CDR3s include the opening cysteine and the closing phenylalanine or tryptophan. D genes are given only for firm matches. Clone sizes are given selectively: once, few, many, or a class where the clone is expanded.

clone size,D gene,V gene,J gene,CDR3 DNA,CDR3 protein
few,NA,TRBV5-1,TRBJ2-5,TGCGCCAGCAGCAAGGCGGTCCTGAAGGAGGAGACCCAGTACTTC,CASSKAVLKEETQYF
few,NA,TRBV4-1,TRBJ1-5,TGCGCCAGCAGCCACGTCAACTCAGGGGCTGGTCAGCCCCAGCATTTT,CASSHVNSGAGQPQHF
NA,NA,TRBV6-5,TRBJ1-4,TGTGCCAGCAGTTATTCCCGGGGGACCACAACTAATGAAAAACTGTTTTTT,CASSYSRGTTTNEKLFF
few,TRBD1,TRBV5-1,TRBJ1-6,TGCGCCAGCAGCTTCGTAACAGGGGGCGTTTCACCCCTCCACTTT,CASSFVTGGVSPLHF
NA,NA,TRBV6-5,TRBJ1-5,TGTGCCAGCAGTTCGGGGAGGGGCACGGGCAATCAGCCCCAGCATTTT,CASSSGRGTGNQPQHF
NA,NA,TRBV20-1,TRBJ2-3,TGCAGTGCTAGACAGACAGGACTAAGCACAGATACGCAGTATTTT,CSARQTGLSTDTQYF
many,NA,TRBV7-2,TRBJ2-2,TGTGCCAGCAGCTTAGCCCGAACCGGGGAGCTGTTTTTT,CASSLARTGELFF
few,TRBD1,TRBV6-2/TRBV6-3,TRBJ1-5,TGTGCCAGCATGGACAGGGGTCAGCCCCAGCATTTT,CASMDRGQPQHF
many,NA,TRBV12-3/TRBV12-4,TRBJ1-1,TGTGCCAGCAGCCCCCGGGGGGGAGGCACTGAAGCTTTCTTT,CASSPRGGGTEAFF
NA,NA,TRBV20-1,TRBJ1-1,TGCAGTGCCAACAGGGTCGCTGAAGCTTTCTTT,CSANRVAEAFF
NA,NA,TRBV7-9,TRBJ2-3,TGTGCCAGCAGCTCGACCGACACAGATACGCAGTATTTT,CASSSTDTDTQYF
NA,TRBD2,TRBV9,TRBJ2-3,TGTGCCAGCAGCGCCGGGGGGACTCACACAGATACGCAGTATTTT,CASSAGGTHTDTQYF
NA,TRBD2,TRBV20-1,TRBJ2-1,TGCAGTGCTAGACGGACTAGCGGGAGAGGCAATGAGCAGTTCTTC,CSARRTSGRGNEQFF
NA,NA,TRBV6-1,TRBJ2-2,TGTGCCAGCAGTACTGATTCCACCGGGGAGCTGTTTTTT,CASSTDSTGELFF
many,NA,TRBV5-1,TRBJ1-2,TGCGCCAGCGGGGATAACTATGGCTACACCTTC,CASGDNYGYTF
NA,NA,TRBV4-3,TRBJ2-7,TGCGCCAGCAGCCCGGGAACAAAAGTATACGAGCAGTACTTC,CASSPGTKVYEQYF
NA,NA,TRBV5-1,TRBJ2-1,TGCGCCAGCAGCTGGGGGTGGGCTCTTAAGAACAATGAGCAGTTCTTC,CASSWGWALKNNEQFF
NA,TRBD1,TRBV6-2/TRBV6-3,TRBJ2-7,TGTGCCAGCAGTTACGGGACAGGGTTTCCCTACGAGCAGTACTTC,CASSYGTGFPYEQYF
few,NA,TRBV7-9,TRBJ1-1,TGTGCCAGCAGCCACCGGGAGCTTACTGAAGCTTTCTTT,CASSHRELTEAFF
few,TRBD1,TRBV7-9,TRBJ2-7,TGTGCCAGCAGCGCCGACTGGCACAGGGGCTACGAGCAGTACTTC,CASSADWHRGYEQYF
NA,NA,TRBV5-1,TRBJ1-6,TGCGCCAGCAGCTTGGCGGGGGAAAAGGCGTCACCCCTCCACTTT,CASSLAGEKASPLHF
few,NA,TRBV29-1,TRBJ1-1,TGCAGCGGCCTGGCGGGGTGGAAGGGAACTGAAGCTTTCTTT,CSGLAGWKGTEAFF
many,TRBD1,TRBV7-9,TRBJ2-7,TGTGCCAGCAGCTTAGGAGGGGCAGGGGGCCCCTACGAGCAGTACTTC,CASSLGGAGGPYEQYF